These T cell receptor beta chains were read from a single sample in a study of early T cells in non-severe SARS-CoV-2 infection. Using its own MiXCR run on the 5' RACE reads, TCRdb lists one record per CDR3 protein. The profile shows tens of thousands of distinct CDR3 sequences, around 6.6% of them singletons. The sequenced sample was whole blood, obtained at baseline. These receptors were taken from an adult who was a healthcare worker with PCR-confirmed SARS-CoV-2 infection or an uninfected control (not recorded which). CDR3s include the opening cysteine and the closing phenylalanine or tryptophan. D genes are given only for firm matches. Only some rows state a clone size, as once, few, many or a class for expanded clones.

v_gene	j_gene	d_gene	abundance	CDR3nt	CDR3aa
TRBV7-2	TRBJ2-2	.	.	TGTGCCAGCAGCCCTGGTAGGGACACCGGGGAGCTGTTTTTT	CASSPGRDTGELFF
TRBV28	TRBJ1-5	.	many	TGTGCCAGCAGTTTGAATGCTAATCAGCCCCAGCATTTT	CASSLNANQPQHF
TRBV7-9	TRBJ2-7	TRBD1	many	TGTGCCAGCAGCTCGGGGACAGGTTGGGACGAGCAGTACTTC	CASSSGTGWDEQYF
TRBV7-2	TRBJ2-3	.	.	TGTGCCAGCAGCTTAAGTTGGACAGATACGCAGTATTTT	CASSLSWTDTQYF
TRBV2	TRBJ2-3	.	few	TGTGCCAGCAGTGAAGTGATGAGCACAGATACGCAGTATTTT	CASSEVMSTDTQYF
TRBV6-2/TRBV6-3	TRBJ2-2	.	.	TGTGCCAGCAGTTACTCCCCCGGGGAGCTGTTTTTT	CASSYSPGELFF
TRBV11-2	TRBJ1-4	.	few	TGTGCCAGCAGCTTAACGATGGGAAAACTGTTTTTT	CASSLTMGKLFF
TRBV28	TRBJ2-5	.	.	TGTGCCAGCAGTCTGCAAAACCAAGAGACCCAGTACTTC	CASSLQNQETQYF
TRBV27	TRBJ2-3	.	.	TGTGTCAGTAACCGGTTGGGGGCCAGGAGCACAGATACGCAGTATTTT	CVSNRLGARSTDTQYF
TRBV7-6	TRBJ2-3	.	many	TGTGCCAGCAGCTTAAGTGTAAGCACAGATACGCAGTATTTT	CASSLSVSTDTQYF
TRBV6-6	TRBJ1-2	TRBD1	few	TGTGCCAGCAGTTTTTCCCTGACAGGGGGCGGCTACACCTTC	CASSFSLTGGGYTF
TRBV19	TRBJ2-7	.	few	TGTGCCAGTAGTCCATCACGCCCCTTTGGAAGGTACGAGCAGTACTTC	CASSPSRPFGRYEQYF
TRBV5-1	TRBJ1-6	TRBD1	many	TGCGCCAGCAGCTCCGGGACAGGGTTCCTCGTGGATTCACCCCTCCACTTT	CASSSGTGFLVDSPLHF
TRBV7-2	TRBJ1-2	.	few	TGTGCCAGCAGCGGGGGACAACGGTATGGCTACACCTTC	CASSGGQRYGYTF
TRBV4-3	TRBJ1-1	TRBD1	.	TGCGCCAGCAGCCAGGGCAGCCAGGGGGTGGAGGCTTTCTTT	CASSQGSQGVEAFF
TRBV27	TRBJ1-1	.	many	TGTGCCAGCAGTTTATCGGCCAGGGGAACCGAAGCTTTCTTT	CASSLSARGTEAFF
TRBV11-2	TRBJ2-3	TRBD2	many	TGTGCCAGCAGTTCTAGCGGGGAAGGAATAGATACGCAGTATTTT	CASSSSGEGIDTQYF
TRBV29-1	TRBJ2-1	.	many	TGCAGCGACTTTAGCAGGGCCCTCAATGAGCAGTTCTTC	CSDFSRALNEQFF
TRBV20-1	TRBJ1-1	.	.	TGCAGTGCTAGAGATACGACGGTTAGCACTGAAGCTTTCTTT	CSARDTTVSTEAFF
TRBV20-1	TRBJ1-5	.	many	TGCAGTGCCCCGAGTTGGGGAAAGGGCAATCAGCCCCAGCATTTT	CSAPSWGKGNQPQHF
TRBV28	TRBJ1-2	.	many	TGTGCCAGCAGCTCCCCTCGAGGAAAGGGGGTCTACGGCTACACCTTC	CASSSPRGKGVYGYTF
TRBV18	TRBJ2-7	.	many	TGTGCCAGCTCCCAGGTCTCCTACGAGCAGTACTTC	CASSQVSYEQYF
TRBV4-3	TRBJ2-3	.	.	TGCGCCAGCAGCCAAGATGGGCAGCCCACAGATACGCAGTATTTT	CASSQDGQPTDTQYF
TRBV5-1	TRBJ1-6	.	many	TGCGCCAGCAGCTTGGCAGGGAGGTCACCCCTCCACTTT	CASSLAGRSPLHF
TRBV10-3	TRBJ2-3	.	few	TGTGCCATCAGTCCGGGACTCCATGATCACACAGATACGCAGTATTTT	CAISPGLHDHTDTQYF
TRBV18	TRBJ2-1	TRBD2	.	TGTGCCAGCTCACCTGGCCGGGGGGATTACAATGAGCAGTTCTTC	CASSPGRGDYNEQFF
TRBV29-1	TRBJ2-7	.	few	TGCAGCGTTGGGTTCCGGGGGTCCCCTTACGAGCAGTACTTC	CSVGFRGSPYEQYF
TRBV6-5	TRBJ2-7	.	few	TGTGCCAGCAGTAACCGCGGCCACGAGCAGTACTTC	CASSNRGHEQYF
TRBV7-9	TRBJ2-5	.	many	TGTGCCAGCAGCTTCCGGCGGAGCCGAACCGGAGAGACCCAGTACTTC	CASSFRRSRTGETQYF
TRBV7-2	TRBJ2-3	.	.	TGTGCCAGCAGCTTAATGGGGGGAATCACAGATACGCAGTATTTT	CASSLMGGITDTQYF
TRBV20-1	TRBJ1-5	TRBD1	many	TGCAGTGCTGTCCCCGGGACAGGTTATCAGCCCCAGCATTTT	CSAVPGTGYQPQHF
TRBV20-1	TRBJ2-6	.	.	TGCAGTGCTAGGGACAGCTCTGGGGCCAACGTCCTGACTTTC	CSARDSSGANVLTF
TRBV6-2/TRBV6-3	TRBJ2-4	.	many	TGTGCCAGCAGTTACTCTCTTGTGGGACATGGATACATTCAGTACTTC	CASSYSLVGHGYIQYF
TRBV28	TRBJ2-1	.	many	TGTGCCAGCAGTTCAGCCCCCTGGAATGAGCAGTTCTTC	CASSSAPWNEQFF
TRBV29-1	TRBJ1-1	.	many	TGCAGCGTTGTCCCTTTGTGGAGCGACACTGAAGCTTTCTTT	CSVVPLWSDTEAFF